A few counts support the clone carrying this T cell receptor beta chain. The antigen remains undetermined. CD4+ cell separation produced CD45RA+ naive and CD45RA-negative memory subsets. Using immunoSEQ multiplex PCR, the repertoire was profiled, and TCRdb retains in-frame clones only, with some absent. Here the sample spans over a million clones, about 80% being singletons. This entry is derived from a study of shared clonotypes between healthy human individuals. Study-level information: Each donor's CD8 memory used one plate, CD8 naive two, each CD4 subset three. Study findings and constraints: Estimated richness values were generally larger in naive subsets than in memory subsets.

Per the germline V gene, CDR1 is KGHSH and CDR2 is LQKENI. This CDR3 has 16 amino acids. Trimming removed 3 bases from V and 0 bases from J; junction bases left unmatched: 1. This clonotype originated in a young man in good health. Some clones in this sample may be carry-over from other donors' samples. The V gene is TRBV18, the J gene TRBJ2-2; 10 bases line up with TRBD2. The material sequenced was memory CD4+ T cells from PBMCs. Subset defined: CD45RA-negative fraction. The CDR3, as DNA: TGTGCCAGCTCACCCACTAGCGGGACGAACACCGGGGAGCTGTTTTTT. It yields the protein CASSPTSGTNTGELFF.